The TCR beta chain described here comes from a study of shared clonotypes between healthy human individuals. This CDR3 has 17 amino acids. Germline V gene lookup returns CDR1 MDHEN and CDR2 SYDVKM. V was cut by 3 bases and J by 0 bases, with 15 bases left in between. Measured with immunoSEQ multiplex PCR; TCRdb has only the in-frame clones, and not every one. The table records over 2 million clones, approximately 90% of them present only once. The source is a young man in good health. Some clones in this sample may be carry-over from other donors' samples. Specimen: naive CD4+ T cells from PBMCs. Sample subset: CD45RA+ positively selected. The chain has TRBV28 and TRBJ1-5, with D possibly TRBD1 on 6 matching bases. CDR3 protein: CASSFGKRGYSNQPQHF. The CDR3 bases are TGTGCCAGCAGTTTTGGCAAGAGGGGGTATAGCAATCAGCCCCAGCATTTT.